This T cell receptor (beta chain) stems from a study of PD-L1 blockade in urothelial cancer. Libraries were prepared by immunoSEQ multiplex PCR; TCRdb keeps only in-frame clonotypes and omits some of them. The table has fewer than 90,000 clones, approximately 90% seen once. The CDR3 is made up of 13 amino acids. CDR1 is SNHLY, CDR2 FYNNEI, per germline. Time point noted: peripheral blood 6 weeks after treatment start. Sequencing was performed on PBMCs, taken around atezolizumab (anti-PD-L1) treatment. The V call is TRBV2, the J call TRBJ2-1, with 11 bases lining up with TRBD2. The receptor was derived from a woman of 80 years or more with urothelial cancer. The CDR3 loop is CVSMGSGRDEQFF. CDR3 bases: TGTGTTTCGATGGGTAGCGGGAGGGATGAGCAGTTCTTC.